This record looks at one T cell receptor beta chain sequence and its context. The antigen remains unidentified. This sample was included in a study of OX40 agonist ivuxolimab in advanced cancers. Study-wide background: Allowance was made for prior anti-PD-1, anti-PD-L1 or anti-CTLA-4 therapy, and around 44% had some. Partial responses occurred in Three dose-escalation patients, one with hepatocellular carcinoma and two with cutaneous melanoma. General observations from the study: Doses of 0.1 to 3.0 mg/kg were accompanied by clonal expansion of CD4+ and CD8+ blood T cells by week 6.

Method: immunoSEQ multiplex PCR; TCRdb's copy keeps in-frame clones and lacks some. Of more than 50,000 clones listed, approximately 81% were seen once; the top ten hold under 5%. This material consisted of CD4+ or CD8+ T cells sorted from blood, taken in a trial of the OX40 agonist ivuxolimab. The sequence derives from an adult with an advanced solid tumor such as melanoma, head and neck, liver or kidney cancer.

CDR3 protein: CASSVFEGNTEAFF. The CDR3, as DNA: TGTGCCAGCAGTGTATTTGAGGGTAACACTGAAGCTTTCTTT. The chain couples TRBV28 to TRBJ1-1; D is uncertain. Germline CDR1 reads MDHEN; CDR2 reads SYDVKM. V shed 5 bases and J shed 2 bases, with 12 bases lying between them. The CDR3 loop spans 14 amino acids.